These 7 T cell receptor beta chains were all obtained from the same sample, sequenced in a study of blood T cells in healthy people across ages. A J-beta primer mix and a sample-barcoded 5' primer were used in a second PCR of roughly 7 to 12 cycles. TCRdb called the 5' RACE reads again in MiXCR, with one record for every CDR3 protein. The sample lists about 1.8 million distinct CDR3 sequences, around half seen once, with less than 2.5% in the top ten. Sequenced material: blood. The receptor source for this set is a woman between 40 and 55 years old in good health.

The DNA for the CDR3 is TGCAGTGCTAGAAACCGGGACGGGGGTTTTCAGCCCCAGCATTTT. The encoded protein is CSARNRDGGFQPQHF. The V and J genes are TRBV20-1 and TRBJ1-5; D is perhaps TRBD1 (5 bases). Germline lookup yields CDR1 DFQATT and CDR2 SNEGSKA (reference sequence). The CDR3 extends over 15 amino acids. The V end lost 2 bases, the J end lost 6 bases, and 17 bases lay between the germline ends.

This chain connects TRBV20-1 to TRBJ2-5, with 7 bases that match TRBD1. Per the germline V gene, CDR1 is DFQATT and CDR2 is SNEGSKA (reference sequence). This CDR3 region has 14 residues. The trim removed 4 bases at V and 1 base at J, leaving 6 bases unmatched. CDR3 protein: CSAKVRDSQETQYF. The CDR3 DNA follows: TGCAGTGCTAAAGTCAGGGACAGCCAAGAGACCCAGTACTTC.

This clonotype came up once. DNA for the CDR3: TGTGCCAGCAGCCCCCTCGCGGGGGGGGTGGTCACCGGGGAGCTGTTTTTT. As protein: CASSPLAGGVVTGELFF. J is TRBJ2-2 and V is TRBV4-2, with 9 bases that match TRBD2. CDR1 and CDR2 (germline): LGHNA, YNFKEQ. This CDR3 has 17 amino acids. Trimming at V came to 4 bases and at J to 4 bases, leaving 10 bases not matched to a gene.

CDR3 DNA: TGCAGCGTTGAAGATGGGAGTCTCTGTGGCTACACCTTC. It encodes CSVEDGSLCGYTF. J is TRBJ1-2 and V is TRBV29-1; D is uncertain. Per the germline V gene, CDR1 is SQVTM and CDR2 is ANQGSEA. The CDR3 contains 13 residues. The V end was cut by 0 bases, the J end by 7 bases, with 12 bases between.

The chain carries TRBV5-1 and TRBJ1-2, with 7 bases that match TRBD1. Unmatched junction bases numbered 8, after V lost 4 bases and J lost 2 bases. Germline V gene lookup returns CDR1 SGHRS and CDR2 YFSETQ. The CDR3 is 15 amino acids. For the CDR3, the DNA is TGCGCCAGCAGCCGCCGAACGACAGGGAACTATGGCTACACCTTC. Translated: CASSRRTTGNYGYTF.

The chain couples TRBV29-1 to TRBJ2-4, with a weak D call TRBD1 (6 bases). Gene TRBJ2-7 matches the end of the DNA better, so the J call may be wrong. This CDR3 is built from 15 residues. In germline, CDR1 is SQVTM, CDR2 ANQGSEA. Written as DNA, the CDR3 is TGCAGCGTTGCCACAGGTGGGACAAGTCGTTACGAGCAGTACTTC. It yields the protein CSVATGGTSRYEQYF.

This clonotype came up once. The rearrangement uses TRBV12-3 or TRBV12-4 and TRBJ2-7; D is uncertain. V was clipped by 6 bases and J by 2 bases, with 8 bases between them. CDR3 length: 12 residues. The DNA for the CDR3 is TGTGCCAGCAGGCTAGGGACCTACGAGCAGTACTTC. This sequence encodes CASRLGTYEQYF.